This is a list of T cell receptor beta chains from one sample in a study of identical twins. TCRdb reanalysed the 5' RACE reads using MiXCR and keeps one entry per CDR3 protein. Seen here are about 520,000 distinct CDR3 sequences, approximately 22% observed once, and the top ten hold 0.91%. These data also formed part of another study, on T cells expressing NK-cell markers.

The material sequenced was CD4+ T cells sorted from blood. Receptors were obtained from a woman aged 18 to 35 in good health. CDR3s include the opening cysteine and the closing phenylalanine or tryptophan. The order of the fields is V gene, CDR3 length, CDR3 protein.

V gene: TRBV5-1
CDR3 length: 14
CDR3 protein: CASSLLDRAHGYTF

V gene: TRBV7-2
CDR3 length: 14
CDR3 protein: CASSLQGLNGELFF

V gene: TRBV12-3/TRBV12-4
CDR3 length: 15
CDR3 protein: CASSLASGIGNTIYF

V gene: TRBV6-1
CDR3 length: 14
CDR3 protein: CASSRNNRGLGQYF

V gene: TRBV20-1
CDR3 length: 16
CDR3 protein: CSAPGTSGFFYNEQFF

V gene: TRBV5-1
CDR3 length: 13
CDR3 protein: CASRGDTNYGYTF

V gene: TRBV3-1
CDR3 length: 12
CDR3 protein: CASSQVRSPLHF

V gene: TRBV10-1
CDR3 length: 13
CDR3 protein: CASSAGWNTEAFF

V gene: TRBV6-1
CDR3 length: 15
CDR3 protein: CASSSAGAGTDTQYF

V gene: TRBV20-1
CDR3 length: 15
CDR3 protein: CSARDRPGHSYEQYF

V gene: TRBV29-1
CDR3 length: 13
CDR3 protein: CSTNLPGEETQYF

V gene: TRBV18
CDR3 length: 15
CDR3 protein: CASSPSSGRSDTQYF

V gene: TRBV7-2
CDR3 length: 15
CDR3 protein: CASSSHWDRSNQAFF

V gene: TRBV10-3
CDR3 length: 15
CDR3 protein: CAISDVGRSGNEQFF

V gene: TRBV20-1
CDR3 length: 15
CDR3 protein: CSATSRRGGSGELFF

V gene: TRBV5-5
CDR3 length: 18
CDR3 protein: CASSLIRGQGGFNTEAFF

V gene: TRBV24-1
CDR3 length: 15
CDR3 protein: CATSSTGQGRGEQFF

V gene: TRBV6-5
CDR3 length: 17
CDR3 protein: CASSYSISRRVHQPQHF

V gene: TRBV29-1
CDR3 length: 11
CDR3 protein: CSVYSGKGYTF

V gene: TRBV11-2
CDR3 length: 14
CDR3 protein: CASRYSPVNTEAFF

V gene: TRBV27
CDR3 length: 18
CDR3 protein: CASGLLSILVANTGELFF

V gene: TRBV6-2/TRBV6-3
CDR3 length: 15
CDR3 protein: CASSYWRGGAYEQYF

V gene: TRBV6-1
CDR3 length: 16
CDR3 protein: CASSQPNRQGKPEAFF

V gene: TRBV27
CDR3 length: 13
CDR3 protein: CASAKGGKLEQYF

V gene: TRBV2
CDR3 length: 15
CDR3 protein: CASKDPGQKSYEQYF